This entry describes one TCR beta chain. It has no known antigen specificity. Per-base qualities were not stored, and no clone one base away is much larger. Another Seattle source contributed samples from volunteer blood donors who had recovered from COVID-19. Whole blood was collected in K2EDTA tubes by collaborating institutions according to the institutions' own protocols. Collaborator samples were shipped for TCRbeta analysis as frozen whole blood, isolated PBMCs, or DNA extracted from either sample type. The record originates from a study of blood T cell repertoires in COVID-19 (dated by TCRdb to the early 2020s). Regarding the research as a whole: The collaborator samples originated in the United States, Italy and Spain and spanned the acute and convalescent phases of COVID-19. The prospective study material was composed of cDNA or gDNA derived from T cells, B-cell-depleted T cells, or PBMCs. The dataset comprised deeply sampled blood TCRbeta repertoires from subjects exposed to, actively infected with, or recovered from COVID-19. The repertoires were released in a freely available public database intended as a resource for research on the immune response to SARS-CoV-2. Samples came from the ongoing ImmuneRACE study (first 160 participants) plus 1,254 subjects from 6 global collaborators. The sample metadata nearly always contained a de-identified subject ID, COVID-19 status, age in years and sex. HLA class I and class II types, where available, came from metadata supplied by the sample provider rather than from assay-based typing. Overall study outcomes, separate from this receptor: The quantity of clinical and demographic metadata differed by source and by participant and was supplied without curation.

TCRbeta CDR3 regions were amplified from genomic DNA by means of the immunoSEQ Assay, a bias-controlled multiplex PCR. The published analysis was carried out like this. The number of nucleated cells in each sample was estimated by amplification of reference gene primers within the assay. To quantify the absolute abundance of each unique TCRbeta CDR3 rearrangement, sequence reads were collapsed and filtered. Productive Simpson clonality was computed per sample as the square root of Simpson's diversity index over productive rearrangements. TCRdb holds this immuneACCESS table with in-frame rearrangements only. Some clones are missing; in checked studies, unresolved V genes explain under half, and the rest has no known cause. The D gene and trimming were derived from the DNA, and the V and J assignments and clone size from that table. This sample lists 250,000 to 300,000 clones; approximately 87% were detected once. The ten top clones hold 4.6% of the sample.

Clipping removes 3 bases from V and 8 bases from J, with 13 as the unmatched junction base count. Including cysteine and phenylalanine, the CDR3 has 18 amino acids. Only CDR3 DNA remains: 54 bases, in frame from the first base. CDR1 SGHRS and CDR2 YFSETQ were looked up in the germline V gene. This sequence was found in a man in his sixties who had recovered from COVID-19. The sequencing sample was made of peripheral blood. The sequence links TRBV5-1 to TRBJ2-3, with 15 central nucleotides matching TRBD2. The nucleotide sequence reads TGCGCCAGCAGCTCCTCTTGGACTAGCGGGGGGGCATTGGGTACGCAGTATTTT. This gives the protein CASSSSWTSGGALGTQYF.